This TCR beta chain was found in a study of identical twins. Healthy Caucasians, and only they, were the donors. There are a few counts of this clonotype. As yet, its antigen is unknown. Germline V gives CDR1 MNHEY, CDR2 SVGEGT. This CDR3 has 13 amino acids. Trimming stripped 11 bases from V and 0 bases from J, with 14 bases between. The study, taken as a whole, reports: Insertion counts were lower in abundant cord blood beta clonotypes, a trend that memory repertoires did not show. Out-of-frame alpha sequences shared between twins exhibited an excess of low generation probability.

Template switching introduced a universal primer site, and the cDNA bore unique molecular identifiers. MiXCR was run by TCRdb on the 5' RACE reads, yielding one entry per CDR3 protein. This sample yields 450,000 to 500,000 distinct CDR3 sequences, of which 13% to 15% are seen a single time; about 1% belongs to the top ten. This same sample was also taken into another study, of yellow fever vaccine responses in identical twins.

The chain joins TRBV6-2 or TRBV6-3 to TRBJ2-7; a weak D match, TRBD2 (6 bases). This sequence originates from a woman younger than 35 in good health. The sample taken for sequencing was CD4+ T cells sorted from blood. Written as DNA, the CDR3 is TGTGCCTCTAGCGTGGACTTCTCCTACGAGCAGTACTTC. It is translated as CASSVDFSYEQYF.